This entry features one TCR beta chain sequence. What it binds is unknown. These data come from a study of blood T cells in healthy people across ages. Findings of the study overall: Across the age range, TCR beta diversity per million T cells fell in a roughly linear way.

Through a sample-barcoded 5' primer and a J-beta primer mix, a second PCR was run for roughly 6 to 11 cycles. CDR3-containing paired-end reads numbering at least 3 million came from each sample. TCRdb passed the 5' RACE reads through MiXCR, listing each CDR3 protein once. The sample lists over 1,300,000 distinct CDR3 sequences, roughly 59% occurring once. The specimen sequenced was blood. The TCR comes from a man between 18 and 35 years old in good health.

The CDR3 sequence: CASSLNSGGKYF. The CDR3 DNA follows: TGTGCCAGCAGCTTAAATAGCGGTGGAAAGTACTTC. The V gene is TRBV11-2, the J gene TRBJ2-5; possible D gene TRBD2, 6 bases. The CDR3 totals 12 residues. Germline assignment: CDR1 SGHAT and CDR2 FQNNGV. Trimming removed 2 bases from V and 12 bases from J, with 13 bases in between.